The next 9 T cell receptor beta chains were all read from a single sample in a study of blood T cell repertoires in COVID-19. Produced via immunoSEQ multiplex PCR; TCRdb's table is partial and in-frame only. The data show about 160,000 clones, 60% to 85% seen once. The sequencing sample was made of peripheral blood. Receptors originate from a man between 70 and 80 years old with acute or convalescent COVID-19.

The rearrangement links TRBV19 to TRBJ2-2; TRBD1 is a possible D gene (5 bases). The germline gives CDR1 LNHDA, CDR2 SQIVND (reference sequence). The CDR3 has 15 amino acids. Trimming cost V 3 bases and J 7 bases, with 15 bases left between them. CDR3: CASSIGQGKSGELFF. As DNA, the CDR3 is TGTGCCAGTAGTATCGGTCAGGGTAAAAGCGGGGAGCTGTTTTTT.

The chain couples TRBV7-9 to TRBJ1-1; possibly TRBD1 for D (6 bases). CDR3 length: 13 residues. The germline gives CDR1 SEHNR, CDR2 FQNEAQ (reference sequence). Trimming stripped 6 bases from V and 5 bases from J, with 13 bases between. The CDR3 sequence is CASSYTGTTEAFF. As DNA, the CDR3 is TGTGCCAGCAGTTATACAGGGACAACTGAAGCTTTCTTT.

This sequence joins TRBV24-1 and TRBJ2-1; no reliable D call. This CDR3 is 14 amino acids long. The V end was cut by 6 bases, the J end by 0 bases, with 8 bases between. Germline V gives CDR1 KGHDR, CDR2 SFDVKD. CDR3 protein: CATSMRNSYNEQFF. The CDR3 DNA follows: TGTGCCACCAGTATGCGTAACTCCTACAATGAGCAGTTCTTC.

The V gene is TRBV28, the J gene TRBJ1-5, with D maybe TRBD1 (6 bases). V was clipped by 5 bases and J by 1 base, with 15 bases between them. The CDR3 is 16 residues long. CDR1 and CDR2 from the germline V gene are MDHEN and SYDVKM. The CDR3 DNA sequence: TGTGCCAGCAGTATAACAGGGCCGGGAAGCAATCAGCCCCAGCATTTT. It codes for CASSITGPGSNQPQHF. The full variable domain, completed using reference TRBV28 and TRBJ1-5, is DVKVTQSSRYLVKRTGEKVFLECVQDMDHENMFWYRQDPGLGLRLIYFSYDVKMKEKGDIPEGYSVSREKKERFSLILESASTNQTSMYLCASSITGPGSNQPQHFGDGTRLSIL.

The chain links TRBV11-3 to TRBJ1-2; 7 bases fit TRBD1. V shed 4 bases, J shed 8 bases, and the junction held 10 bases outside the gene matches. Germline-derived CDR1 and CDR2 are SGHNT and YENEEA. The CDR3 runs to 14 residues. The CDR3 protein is CASSSGQATRGYTF. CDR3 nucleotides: TGTGCCAGCAGCTCAGGACAGGCCACGAGAGGCTACACCTTC.

Here the CDR3 reads CASTPGQATEAFF. The CDR3 DNA follows: TGTGCCAGCACCCCAGGGCAGGCCACTGAAGCTTTCTTT. The rearrangement joins TRBV18 to TRBJ1-1, with D possibly matching TRBD1 (5 bases). The CDR3 covers 13 residues. The V gene lost 8 bases and the J gene lost 4 bases, with 14 bases spanning the gap. The germline gives CDR1 KGHSH, CDR2 LQKENI.

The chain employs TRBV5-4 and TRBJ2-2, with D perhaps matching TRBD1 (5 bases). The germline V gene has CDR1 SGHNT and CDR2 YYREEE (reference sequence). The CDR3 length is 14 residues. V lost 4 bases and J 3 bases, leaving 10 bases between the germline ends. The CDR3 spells CASSGNRYTGELFF. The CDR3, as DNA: TGTGCCAGCAGCGGGAACAGGTACACCGGGGAGCTGTTTTTT.

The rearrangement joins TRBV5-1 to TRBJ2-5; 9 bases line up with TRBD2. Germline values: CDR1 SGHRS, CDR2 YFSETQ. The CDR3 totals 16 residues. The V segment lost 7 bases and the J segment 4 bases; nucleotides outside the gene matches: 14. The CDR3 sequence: CASRRDGGRVGETQYF. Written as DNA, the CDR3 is TGCGCCAGCCGTCGAGATGGCGGGAGGGTGGGAGAGACCCAGTACTTC.

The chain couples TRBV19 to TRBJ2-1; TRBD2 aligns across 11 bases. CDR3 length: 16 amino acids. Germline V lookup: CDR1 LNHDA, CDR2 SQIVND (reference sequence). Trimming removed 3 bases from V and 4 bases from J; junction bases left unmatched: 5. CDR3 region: CASSMSLAGGYNEQFF. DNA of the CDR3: TGTGCCAGTAGTATGTCCCTAGCGGGGGGTTACAATGAGCAGTTCTTC.